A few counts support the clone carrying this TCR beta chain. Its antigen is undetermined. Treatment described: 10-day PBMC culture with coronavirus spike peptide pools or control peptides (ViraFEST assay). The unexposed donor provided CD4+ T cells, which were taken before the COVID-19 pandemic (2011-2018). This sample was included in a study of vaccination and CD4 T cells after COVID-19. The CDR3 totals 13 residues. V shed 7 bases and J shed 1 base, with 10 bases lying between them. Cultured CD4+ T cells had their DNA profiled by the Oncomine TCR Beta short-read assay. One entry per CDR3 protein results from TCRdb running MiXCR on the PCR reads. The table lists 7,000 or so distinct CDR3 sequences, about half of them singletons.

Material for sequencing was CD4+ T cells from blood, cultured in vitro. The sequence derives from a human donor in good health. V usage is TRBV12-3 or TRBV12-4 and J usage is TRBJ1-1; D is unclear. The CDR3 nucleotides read TGTGCCAGCAACCTCAGTTGGAACACTGAAGCTTTCTTT. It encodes CASNLSWNTEAFF.